A single sample gave rise to the 3 T cell receptor beta chains below, sequenced in a study of blood T cell repertoires in COVID-19 (dated by TCRdb to 2019 to 2021). To prepare the library, the immunoSEQ multiplex PCR assay was applied. TCRdb limited this immuneACCESS table to in-frame rearrangements with V and J called. A share of clones is missing; checked studies link under half to unresolved V genes, and the rest is unexplained. The sample table contains more than 200,000 clones; only one count was recorded for nearly 90% of them. 3.5% to 4.5% of the sample is taken by the ten largest. The sample was PBMCs or T cells enriched from blood (not recorded which). The receptors come from a woman in her thirties with acute COVID-19.

The chain recombines TRBV6-2 or TRBV6-3 with TRBJ2-7; maybe TRBD2 (5 bases). Germline-derived CDR1 and CDR2 are MNHEY and SVGEGT. Deletions cut 0 bases from V and 2 bases from J, with 17 bases between. This CDR3 has 17 amino acids. The CDR3 coding sequence is TGTGCCAGCAGTTACTCTATGCGGGCGGGTAATGCCTACGAGCAGTACTTC. This encodes CASSYSMRAGNAYEQYF.

This sequence joins TRBV18 and TRBJ1-1; perhaps TRBD1 as D (5 bases). This CDR3 has 14 residues. Germline assignment: CDR1 KGHSH and CDR2 LQKENI. The V end was cut by 1 base, the J end by 7 bases, with 13 bases between. The CDR3 coding sequence is TGTGCCAGCTCACCACTGGTTCAGGGATTTGAAGCTTTCTTT. Encoded protein: CASSPLVQGFEAFF.

This chain joins TRBV7-3 and TRBJ2-3; 7 bases are a match to TRBD2. The germline CDR1 and CDR2 sequences are SGHTA and FQGTGA. The CDR3 sequence is 15 residues long. V was pared by 4 bases and J by 4 bases, with 8 bases of the junction left unmatched. The CDR3 is CASSSPGGPADTQYF. As DNA, the CDR3 is TGTGCCAGCAGCTCCCCGGGGGGACCAGCAGATACGCAGTATTTT.